This TCR beta chain was identified in a study of monozygotic twins with inflammatory bowel disease. Study-level findings and limits: The study found lower TCRbeta diversity (inverse Simpson) in IBD patients than in healthy co-twins.

Germline V gives CDR1 WSHSY, CDR2 SAAADI. The CDR3 length is 19 residues. TCRdb reprocessed the 5' RACE reads; each CDR3 protein has one entry and no DNA is given. The sample has just over 300,000 distinct CDR3 sequences; the top ten hold approximately 5.4%. A word on this clonotype: What it binds is not known.

V is TRBV10-2 and J is TRBJ2-6; the D call from TCRdb, TRBD2, cannot be confirmed without DNA. The source is a human donor with ulcerative colitis or Crohn's disease, or a healthy co-twin of an affected twin (not recorded which). Source material: blood. The CDR3 region is CASTLAGGFYSSGANVLTF.